This TCR beta chain stems from a study of blood T cell repertoires in COVID-19. Here immunoSEQ multiplex PCR was the method, and the copy in TCRdb shows in-frame clones only, minus some. The sample records around 250,000 clones, approximately 82% being singletons. V gave up 5 bases and J gave up 3 bases, with 20 bases separating them. The CDR3 is 16 residues long. This sequence originates from a woman between 18 and 30 years old with acute or convalescent COVID-19. The chain has TRBV6-7 and TRBJ2-7; tentatively, D is TRBD2 (6 bases). TRBV6-7 is an open reading frame, and its role is uncertain. The sample consisted of peripheral blood. DNA for the CDR3: TGTGCCAGCAGTAAGGGGACTCGAGACGAGAACTACGAGCAGTACTTC. This gives the protein CASSKGTRDENYEQYF.